This T cell receptor beta chain was recovered during a study of blood T cell repertoires in COVID-19. Study-level information: The origin of the acute and convalescent COVID-19 samples was the United States, Italy and Spain. Sample material is recorded as cDNA or gDNA derived from T cells, B-cell-depleted T cells, or PBMCs.

Source study methods: Estimates of nucleated cell counts were drawn from the amplification of reference gene primers. Measured with immunoSEQ multiplex PCR; TCRdb has only the in-frame clones, and not every one. That table is the source of V, J and clone size, and D and trimming were worked out from the DNA. This table holds 70,000 or so clones, 70% to 85% found once. Deletions cut 6 bases from V and 0 bases from J, with 11 bases between. This CDR3 is built from 14 residues. Germline V gene sequence: CDR1 SGHVS, CDR2 FQNEAQ. This rearrangement joins TRBV7-8 to TRBJ1-1; maybe TRBD1 (6 bases). The clonotype originates from a woman aged 70-85 years with acute or convalescent COVID-19. The sequenced sample consisted of peripheral blood. The CDR3 region is CASRPGAMNTEAFF. The CDR3 DNA reads as TGTGCCAGCAGACCAGGGGCCATGAACACTGAAGCTTTCTTT.